The present T cell receptor beta chain was sequenced within a study of blood T cell repertoires in COVID-19. On the study more broadly: Samples of COVID-19 (acute and convalescent) were obtained from the United States, Italy and Spain. From T cells, B-cell-depleted T cells, or PBMCs came the material, which was cDNA or gDNA.

This clone was counted only a few times. Under the authors' procedure: Nucleated cell number was recorded as an estimate derived from reference gene primer amplification. The data were produced by immunoSEQ multiplex PCR, yet TCRdb's version contains in-frame clones alone and is incomplete. The DNA gave D and trimming, while V, J and clone size come from that table. The sample holds about 180,000 clones, more than 75% seen once. The germline V gene has CDR1 MNHEY and CDR2 SVGAGI. V shed 4 bases and J shed 0 bases, with 9 bases lying between them. The CDR3 extends over 14 amino acids. The sequence was collected from a man in his forties with active or convalescent COVID-19. The chain has TRBV6-5 and TRBJ1-1; a weak D match, TRBD1 (6 bases). What was sequenced was peripheral blood. The CDR3 DNA is TGTGCCAGCAGTTCACAGGGTTTGAACACTGAAGCTTTCTTT. Translation gives CASSSQGLNTEAFF.